The 24 T cell receptor beta chains reported below all come from one sample, sequenced in a study of blood T cell repertoires in COVID-19. Clones were read by immunoSEQ multiplex PCR, and TCRdb kept only the in-frame ones, dropping some. The table lists 25,000 to 30,000 clones, 80% to 90% of them singletons, with approximately 7.5% in the top ten. Sequencing was performed on peripheral blood. The origin of the receptors is a man in his fifties or sixties with active COVID-19.

The J gene is TRBJ2-1, the V gene TRBV28; weak D call: TRBD2 (6 bases). Looked up from germline, CDR1 is MDHEN and CDR2 is SYDVKM. The length of the CDR3 is 14 residues. Trimming left V 8 bases short and J 5 bases short, with 16 bases between. The CDR3, as DNA: TGTGCCAGCCGCCACGGGACTTTGAACAATGAGCAGTTCTTC. This codes for CASRHGTLNNEQFF.

This chain uses TRBV7-4 with TRBJ1-4; TRBD1 agrees at 9 bases. CDR1 is SGHVT, CDR2 SQSDAQ, per germline. The CDR3 spans 17 residues. With 5 bases clipped from V and 0 bases from J, the junction kept 7 bases outside the gene matches. The CDR3 DNA reads as TGTGCCAGCAGCCCGGGACAGGGAGTTGCAACTAATGAAAAACTGTTTTTT. This encodes CASSPGQGVATNEKLFF.

The chain couples TRBV6-2 or TRBV6-3 to TRBJ2-3; TRBD2 matches at 11 bases. V was pared by 4 bases and J by 0 bases, with 0 bases of the junction left unmatched. This CDR3 is built from 15 residues. Germline CDR1 MNHEY, CDR2 SVGEGT. The CDR3 here is CASSWTSGSTDTQYF. CDR3 coding DNA: TGTGCCAGCAGTTGGACTAGCGGGAGCACAGATACGCAGTATTTT.

This rearrangement joins TRBV28 to TRBJ1-4; D is possibly TRBD1 (5 bases). The germline CDR1 and CDR2 sequences are MDHEN and SYDVKM. The CDR3 extends over 15 amino acids. V lost 2 bases and J 7 bases, leaving 14 bases between the germline ends. The CDR3 nucleotides are TGTGCCAGCAGTTTAGGGTCCAGGGTAGCTGAAAAACTGTTTTTT. It specifies CASSLGSRVAEKLFF.

The chain has TRBV12-3 or TRBV12-4 and TRBJ1-5; a weak D match, TRBD1 (5 bases). V shed 3 bases and J shed 4 bases, with 7 bases lying between them. This CDR3 is built from 13 residues. The CDR3 spells CASSFQGNQPQHF. The CDR3 DNA reads as TGTGCCAGCAGTTTTCAGGGAAATCAGCCCCAGCATTTT.

This clone appeared once. The chain is built from TRBV29-1 and TRBJ2-5, with a weak D call TRBD2 (5 bases). This CDR3 has 15 residues. The germline gives CDR1 SQVTM, CDR2 ANQGSEA. The germline V and J ends were trimmed by 2 bases and 3 bases, with 16 bases remaining between them. CDR3 sequence reads: CSVELVGSPEETQYF. As DNA, the CDR3 is TGCAGCGTTGAATTGGTGGGGAGCCCAGAAGAGACCCAGTACTTC.

This clone was seen a single time. V usage is TRBV3-1 (or the pseudogene TRBV3-2) and J usage is TRBJ2-1; 15 nucleotides match TRBD2. V shed 1 base, J shed 6 bases, and the junction held 22 bases outside the gene matches. The CDR3 loop spans 23 amino acids. CDR1 and CDR2 (germline): LGHDT, YNNKEL (reference sequence). CDR3 amino acids: CASSQANVQPGLAGGPLGNEQFF. The CDR3 DNA follows: TGTGCCAGCAGCCAAGCAAACGTTCAACCGGGACTAGCGGGAGGCCCCTTAGGCAATGAGCAGTTCTTC.

The chain has TRBV5-4 and TRBJ2-1; a weak D match, TRBD1 (6 bases). The CDR3 spans 15 residues. V lost 4 bases and J lost 7, with 18 bases in between. Germline-derived CDR1 and CDR2 are SGHNT and YYREEE (reference sequence). CDR3 sequence reads: CASSGAEGVENEQFF. In DNA form, the CDR3 reads TGTGCCAGCAGCGGGGCTGAGGGGGTGGAGAATGAGCAGTTCTTC.

This clone was seen a few times. The chain links TRBV7-3 to TRBJ2-7, with 7 bases that match TRBD1. The germline CDR1 and CDR2 sequences are SGHTA and FQGTGA. J was trimmed by 0 bases and V by 5 bases; bases with no gene match: 7. The CDR3 spans 15 residues. Written as DNA, the CDR3 is TGTGCCAGCAGCCTACGACAGGGTCTCTCCTACGAGCAGTACTTC. It translates to CASSLRQGLSYEQYF.

The J gene is TRBJ2-1, the V gene TRBV15; 10 nucleotides match TRBD2. The ends lost 0 bases at V and 2 bases at J; junction bases unmatched: 1. Germline assignment: CDR1 LNHNV and CDR2 YYDKDF (reference sequence). This CDR3 is built from 16 residues. This CDR3 reads CATSRESGGAYNEQFF. The CDR3 DNA reads TGTGCCACCAGCAGAGAAAGCGGGGGGGCCTACAATGAGCAGTTCTTC.

CDR3 DNA sequence: TGCGCCAGCAGCTTGGAAGCACAGGGGATGTCTGGGGCCAACGTCCTGACTTTC. Residues: CASSLEAQGMSGANVLTF. V and J are TRBV5-1 and TRBJ2-6, with TRBD1 identical over 7 bases. The length of the CDR3 is 18 residues. J gave up 1 base and V 0 bases, and 7 bases lay outside the gene matches. Germline CDR1 reads SGHRS; CDR2 reads YFSETQ.

The chain joins TRBV23-1 to TRBJ2-7; perhaps TRBD2 as D (5 bases). TRBV23-1 is annotated as an ORF whose role is uncertain. V was cut by 6 bases and J by 13 bases, with 22 bases left in between. The CDR3 is made up of 13 amino acids. The CDR3 is CASRPGDLIEVYV. CDR3 sequence (DNA): TGCGCCAGCAGACCCGGGGATCTAATCGAGGTTTACGTC.

This chain connects TRBV4-1 to TRBJ2-1, with a possible D match to TRBD1 (5 bases). V was clipped by 1 base and J by 8 bases, with 21 bases between them. CDR1 is MGHRA, CDR2 YSYEKL, per germline. The CDR3 totals 17 residues. In DNA form, the CDR3 reads TGCGCCAGCAGCCAAGCCCCCCAGGGAATTTTTAGGGATGAGCAGTTCTTC. This sequence encodes CASSQAPQGIFRDEQFF.

This clone was counted only a few times. CDR3 protein: CASSEEGHPRDTQYF. CDR3 nucleotide sequence: TGTGCCAGCAGTGAAGAAGGACACCCGCGGGATACGCAGTATTTT. The rearrangement links TRBV25-1 to TRBJ2-3, with TRBD1 as a possible D gene (5 bases). The CDR3 contains 15 residues. CDR1 MGHDK and CDR2 SYGVNS come from the germline V gene. V lost 2 bases to trimming and J lost 6 bases, with 15 bases between them.

The chain employs TRBV4-1 and TRBJ2-1, with 9 bases identical to TRBD2. There are 18 residues in the CDR3. CDR1 MGHRA and CDR2 YSYEKL come from the germline V gene. The V gene end was trimmed by 3 bases and the J gene end by 4 bases; junction bases not matched to a gene: 13. The CDR3 sequence is CASSQGLSRGGKYNEQFF. As DNA, the CDR3 is TGCGCCAGCAGCCAGGGGCTTTCGCGGGGGGGGAAATACAATGAGCAGTTCTTC.

The chain has TRBV6-5 and TRBJ1-2; D remains unclear. The CDR3 covers 11 residues. The germline gives CDR1 MNHEY, CDR2 SVGAGI. V shed 2 bases and J shed 7 bases, with 5 bases lying between them. CDR3 sequence (DNA): TGTGCCAGCAGTTACCGGGGTGGCTACACCTTC. This translates into CASSYRGGYTF.

V and J are TRBV24-1 and TRBJ2-1; no firm D call. The CDR3 is 17 residues long. V gave up 5 bases and J gave up 9 bases, with 25 bases separating them. Germline assignment: CDR1 KGHDR and CDR2 SFDVKD. The CDR3 DNA reads TGTGCCACCAGTGGCCCCCGGTTCCCCTTCGTCCTAATTGAGCAGTTCTTC. This sequence encodes CATSGPRFPFVLIEQFF.

Written as DNA, the CDR3 is TGTGCCAGTAGTCGACAGTTGAACACTGAAGCTTTCTTT. Its translation is CASSRQLNTEAFF. The V gene is TRBV19, the J gene TRBJ1-1, with D possibly TRBD1 on 5 matching bases. The germline gives CDR1 LNHDA, CDR2 SQIVND (reference sequence). V gave up 5 bases and J gave up 0 bases, with 7 bases separating them. CDR3 length equals 13 residues.

The chain joins TRBV6-5 to TRBJ1-3; tentatively, D is TRBD1 (6 bases). Germline values: CDR1 MNHEY, CDR2 SVGAGI. The CDR3 has 14 amino acids. The V end was cut by 10 bases, the J end by 0 bases, with 13 bases between. In DNA, the CDR3 is TGTGCCACCAGGGGCCCCAGCTCTGGAAACACCATATATTTT. Amino acids: CATRGPSSGNTIYF.

The chain recombines TRBV19 with TRBJ1-2; D unresolved. The V end was cut by 3 bases, the J end by 7 bases, with 9 bases between. CDR3 length: 12 residues. Germline loops: CDR1 LNHDA, CDR2 SQIVND (reference sequence). The CDR3 DNA sequence: TGTGCCAGTAGTATCGCGGTTTCTGGCTACACCTTC. Its translation: CASSIAVSGYTF.

The chain uses TRBV6-1 and TRBJ2-3; no firm D call. V was pared by 1 base and J by 0 bases, with 8 bases between. This CDR3 is built from 15 residues. Germline loops: CDR1 MNHNS, CDR2 SASEGT. CDR3 residues: CASSEGAFSTDTQYF. In nucleotides, the CDR3 is TGTGCCAGCAGTGAAGGGGCCTTTAGCACAGATACGCAGTATTTT.

The J gene is TRBJ2-5, the V gene TRBV7-9; TRBD2 matches 9 bases. The CDR3 is 16 amino acids. Germline assignment: CDR1 SEHNR and CDR2 FQNEAQ (reference sequence). After removal of 1 base from V and 2 bases from J, the junction contained 5 bases not matched to a gene. CDR3 residues: CASSLVLAGGQETQYF. CDR3 coding DNA: TGTGCCAGCAGCTTAGTTTTGGCGGGGGGGCAAGAGACCCAGTACTTC.

The chain links TRBV28 to TRBJ2-1; weak D call: TRBD2 (7 bases). Germline-derived CDR1 and CDR2 are MDHEN and SYDVKM. V lost 5 bases to trimming and J lost 15 bases, with 17 bases between them. The CDR3 extends over 12 amino acids. Written as DNA, the CDR3 is TGTGCCAGCAGTGCGGGGGCTCGAGATCCGTTCTTC. Protein: CASSAGARDPFF.

This clone appeared a single time. V gene TRBV3-1 (or the pseudogene TRBV3-2) combines with J gene TRBJ1-1, with 11 bases identical to TRBD1. After removal of 2 bases from V and 6 bases from J, the junction contained 11 bases not matched to a gene. The CDR3 contains 17 residues. Germline assignment: CDR1 LGHDT and CDR2 YNNKEL (reference sequence). The CDR3 reads CASSQHWTGTGGPEAFF. CDR3 bases: TGTGCCAGCAGCCAACATTGGACCGGGACAGGGGGTCCTGAAGCTTTCTTT.